The 14 T cell receptor beta chains below all came from one sample that was sequenced in a study of cytomegalovirus exposure and HLA in healthy donors. Libraries were prepared by immunoSEQ multiplex PCR; TCRdb keeps only in-frame clonotypes and omits some of them. The table has 250,000 to 350,000 clones, around 87% seen once. What was sequenced was PBMCs. All receptors derive from a woman in her 30s in good health and CMV-seropositive.

This chain joins TRBV28 and TRBJ2-3, with D possibly being TRBD1 (6 bases). Trimming removed 4 bases from V and 6 bases from J, with 14 bases in between. CDR3 length: 14 residues. The germline CDR1 and CDR2 sequences are MDHEN and SYDVKM. The CDR3 nucleotides are TGTGCCAGCAGTTCCTCTTACAGGGCCGATACGCAGTATTTT. It encodes CASSSSYRADTQYF.

The V gene is TRBV27, the J gene TRBJ1-4; unclear D gene. This CDR3 has 14 residues. Per the germline V gene, CDR1 is MNHEY and CDR2 is SMNVEV (reference sequence). The germline V and J ends were trimmed by 6 bases and 0 bases, with 8 bases remaining between them. CDR3 region: CASRRTATNEKLFF. CDR3 coding DNA: TGTGCCAGCAGGAGGACTGCAACTAATGAAAAACTGTTTTTT. Full variable domain (missing parts from reference TRBV27 and TRBJ1-4): EAQVTQNPRYLITVTGKKLTVTCSQNMNHEYMSWYRQDPGLGLRQIYYSMNVEVTDKGDVPEGYKVSRKEKRNFPLILESPSPNQTSLYFCASRRTATNEKLFFGSGTQLSVL.

The chain uses TRBV5-4 and TRBJ1-4, with D unresolved. The CDR3 contains 14 residues. V was cut by 0 bases and J by 6 bases, with 9 bases left in between. Germline V gives CDR1 SGHNT, CDR2 YYREEE (reference sequence). The DNA of the CDR3 is TGTGCCAGCAGCTTGGGAAGTGTGGATGAAAAACTGTTTTTT. It specifies CASSLGSVDEKLFF.

The V gene is TRBV5-1, the J gene TRBJ2-2; D possibly matches TRBD1 or TRBD2 (5 bases each). Trimming stripped 4 bases from V and 7 bases from J, with 17 bases between. Germline V gene sequence: CDR1 SGHRS, CDR2 YFSETQ. This CDR3 region has 15 residues. The DNA of the CDR3 is TGCGCCAGCAGCGGCACCGGGACCTCAGACGGGGAGCTGTTTTTT. Its protein is CASSGTGTSDGELFF.

The chain uses TRBV6-5 and TRBJ1-2; D not certain. Germline V gene lookup returns CDR1 MNHEY and CDR2 SVGAGI. V shed 0 bases and J shed 6 bases, with 11 bases lying between them. The CDR3 totals 14 residues. In DNA form, the CDR3 reads TGTGCCAGCAGTTACTCGAAGTCCAAAGATGGCTACACCTTC. It codes for CASSYSKSKDGYTF.

The gene calls are TRBV27 and TRBJ2-1, with 7 bases aligning to TRBD1. The CDR3 loop spans 14 amino acids. Germline V gene data show CDR1 as MNHEY and CDR2 as SMNVEV (reference sequence). V shed 4 bases, J shed 1 base, and the junction held 1 base outside the gene matches. This CDR3 is CASSSQGSYNEQFF. The DNA of the CDR3 is TGTGCCAGCAGTTCACAGGGGTCCTACAATGAGCAGTTCTTC.

The rearrangement uses TRBV30 and TRBJ1-3; perhaps TRBD1 as D (5 bases). Germline assignment: CDR1 GTSNPN and CDR2 SVGIG (reference sequence). This CDR3 contains 13 residues. Deletions cut 3 bases from V and 0 bases from J, with 6 bases between. CDR3 region: CAWRTDSGNTIYF. DNA for the CDR3: TGTGCCTGGAGGACAGACTCTGGAAACACCATATATTTT.

The chain couples TRBV18 to TRBJ2-3; D gene unclear. The CDR3 has 15 amino acids. Germline CDR1 KGHSH, CDR2 LQKENI. Trimming took 2 bases from V and 1 from J, leaving 10 bases between them. This chain's CDR3 is CASSPSTRRTDTQYF. The CDR3 nucleotides are TGTGCCAGCTCACCATCAACGAGACGCACAGATACGCAGTATTTT.

This sequence joins TRBV27 and TRBJ1-2; TRBD1 might be the D (6 bases). Germline CDR1 is MNHEY and CDR2 is SMNVEV (reference sequence). V was trimmed by 6 bases and J by 2 bases, leaving 7 bases between them. This CDR3 is built from 12 residues. Here the CDR3 reads CASRTGNYGYTF. The CDR3 nucleotides read TGTGCCAGCAGGACAGGAAACTATGGCTACACCTTC.

The genes are TRBV29-1 and TRBJ2-3, with D unclear. The V end was cut by 4 bases, the J end by 0 bases, with 8 bases between. Germline CDR1 and CDR2: SQVTM and ANQGSEA. This CDR3 comprises 13 residues. The CDR3 DNA follows: TGCAGCGTTGCCCCACTCAGCACAGATACGCAGTATTTT. It is translated as CSVAPLSTDTQYF.

This clone turned up a few times. The rearrangement joins TRBV4-3 to TRBJ1-1; D might be TRBD1 (5 bases). CDR3 length equals 14 residues. CDR1 is LGHNA and CDR2 is YSLEER in the germline V gene. V was shortened by 4 bases and J by 4 bases, with 13 bases between the two germline ends. The CDR3 reads CASSPRPQGTEAFF. The CDR3 DNA reads TGCGCCAGCAGCCCCCGTCCCCAGGGCACTGAAGCTTTCTTT.

J is TRBJ1-2 and V is TRBV6-5; tentative D call: TRBD1 (6 bases). Germline V gene data show CDR1 as MNHEY and CDR2 as SVGAGI. The CDR3 extends over 15 amino acids. Deletions cut 7 bases from V and 4 bases from J, with 19 bases between. The CDR3 protein is CASTSQGQQPYGYTF. The CDR3 region has the DNA TGTGCCAGCACCTCACAGGGTCAGCAACCCTATGGCTACACCTTC.

The genes are TRBV19 and TRBJ1-2; the D gene is possibly TRBD1 (6 bases). V shed 8 bases and J shed 7 bases, with 20 bases lying between them. This CDR3 has 14 amino acids. From germline, CDR1 is LNHDA and CDR2 SQIVND (reference sequence). The DNA of the CDR3 is TGTGCCAGTGGCGCGTCAAAACAGGGTGTTGGCTACACCTTC. Its protein is CASGASKQGVGYTF.

The chain links TRBV5-1 to TRBJ1-1; perhaps TRBD1 as D (5 bases). The CDR3 is 13 amino acids. The germline V gene encodes CDR1 SGHRS and CDR2 YFSETQ. V was pared by 0 bases and J by 6 bases, with 9 bases between. Here the CDR3 DNA reads TGCGCCAGCAGCTTGGAACAGGCGGCTGAAGCTTTCTTT. This encodes CASSLEQAAEAFF. The entire variable domain, with the rest obtained from reference TRBV5-1 and TRBJ1-1, is as follows: KAGVTQTPRYLIKTRGQQVTLSCSPISGHRSVSWYQQTPGQGLQFLFEYFSETQRNKGNFPGRFSGRQFSNSRSEMNVSTLELGDSALYLCASSLEQAAEAFFGQGTRLTVV.